This T cell receptor beta chain was recorded in a study of shared clonotypes between healthy human individuals. The repertoire was sequenced with immunoSEQ multiplex PCR; TCRdb's copy has only in-frame clones and lacks some. The table records under 850,000 clones, just under 75% of them present only once. Findings and limits, study-wide: Several donors shared approximately 5% of their naive CD4 clonotypes. Generation probabilities of non-shared clonotypes were lower (relative to those shared by all four donors).

As for this clone: The antigen is unknown.

The germline gives CDR1 MDHEN, CDR2 SYDVKM. J gave up 6 bases and V 10 bases, and 16 bases lay outside the gene matches. The CDR3 contains 15 residues. The study separated CD4+ cells into CD45RA+ naive and CD45RA-negative memory subsets. This TCR derives from a woman aged 25 to 45 in good health. J is TRBJ1-1 and V is TRBV28; 8 positions match TRBD1. Sequencing input: memory CD4+ T cells sorted from blood. As for subset: CD45RA-negative fraction. CDR3 region: CATKTGEVFRAEAFF. The CDR3 nucleotides read TGTGCCACCAAGACAGGGGAAGTGTTTCGGGCTGAAGCTTTCTTT.